These T cell receptor beta chains were read from a single sample in a study of cytomegalovirus exposure and HLA in healthy donors. Sequenced by immunoSEQ multiplex PCR; TCRdb stores in-frame clones only, minus some. Altogether 130,000 to 150,000 clones are present, about 82% being singletons, with the ten largest covering around 3.2%. Specimen: PBMCs. The receptors come from a male donor in good health and CMV-seronegative. The CDR3 runs from the conserved cysteine through the conserved F or W. D genes are given only for firm matches.

V	D	CDR3
TRBV7-9	.	CASSWRDYTEAFF
TRBV11-2	.	CASSLSDTYEQYF
TRBV19	.	CASREYSNQPQHF
TRBV5-1	TRBD2	CASSLTRTSGVSETQYF
TRBV6-1	TRBD1	CASWDRGQETQYF
TRBV5-4	.	CASRQDSYNEQFF
TRBV19	TRBD1	CASKQGHYPSGNTIYF
TRBV19	.	CASRREMNQPQHF
TRBV7-7	.	CASSRLGGGNQETQYF
TRBV6-1	TRBD1	CASSESIGQGNQPQHF
TRBV6-5	TRBD1	CASRRTGGVTEAFF
TRBV15	.	CATSRRLWGGYGYTF
TRBV9	.	CASSVAGGTRSYNEQFF
TRBV18	TRBD1	CASSQDRGGGYTF
TRBV7-3	TRBD1	CASSLRPQQGILFNSPLHF
TRBV5-1	.	CASSSRLGNEDEQYF
TRBV13	.	CASSLGGGGRNEQFF
TRBV11-2	.	CASSQVTGGSDTQYF